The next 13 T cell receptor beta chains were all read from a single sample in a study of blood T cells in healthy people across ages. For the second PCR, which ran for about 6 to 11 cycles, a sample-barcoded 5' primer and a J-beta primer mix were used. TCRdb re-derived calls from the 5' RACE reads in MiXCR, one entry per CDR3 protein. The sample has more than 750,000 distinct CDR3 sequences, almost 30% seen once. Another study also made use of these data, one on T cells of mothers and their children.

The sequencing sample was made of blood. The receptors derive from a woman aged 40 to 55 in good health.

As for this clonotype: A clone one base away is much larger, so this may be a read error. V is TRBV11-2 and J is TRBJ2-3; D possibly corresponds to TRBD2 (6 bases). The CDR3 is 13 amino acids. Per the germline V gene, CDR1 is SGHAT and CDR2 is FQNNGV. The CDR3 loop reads CASSPWDSYTPYF. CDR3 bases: TGTGCCAGCAGCCCTTGGGACTCTTATACGCCGTATTTT.

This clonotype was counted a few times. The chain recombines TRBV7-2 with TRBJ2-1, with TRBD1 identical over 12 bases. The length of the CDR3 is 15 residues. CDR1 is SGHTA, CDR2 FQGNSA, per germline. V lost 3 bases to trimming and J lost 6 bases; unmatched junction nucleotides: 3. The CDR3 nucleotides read TGTGCCAGCAGCTTCCGGGACAGGGGGCTCAATGAGCAGTTCTTC. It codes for CASSFRDRGLNEQFF.

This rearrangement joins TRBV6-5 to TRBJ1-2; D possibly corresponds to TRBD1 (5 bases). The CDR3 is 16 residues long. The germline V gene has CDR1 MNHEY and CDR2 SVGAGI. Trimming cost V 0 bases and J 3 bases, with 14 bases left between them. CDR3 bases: TGTGCCAGCAGTTACTCGATGTTTGGGGGAGACTATGGCTACACCTTC. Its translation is CASSYSMFGGDYGYTF.

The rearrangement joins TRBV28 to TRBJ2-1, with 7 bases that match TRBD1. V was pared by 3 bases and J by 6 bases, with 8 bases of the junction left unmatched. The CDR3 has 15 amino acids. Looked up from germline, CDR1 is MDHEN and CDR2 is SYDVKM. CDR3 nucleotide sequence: TGTGCCAGCAGTTTGCGACAGGGAGTATCCAATGAGCAGTTCTTC. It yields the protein CASSLRQGVSNEQFF.

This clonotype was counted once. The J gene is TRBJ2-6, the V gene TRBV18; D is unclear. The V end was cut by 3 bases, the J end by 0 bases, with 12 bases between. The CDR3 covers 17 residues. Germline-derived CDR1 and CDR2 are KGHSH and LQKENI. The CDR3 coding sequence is TGTGCCAGCTCACCGTCGACGTATAGCTCTGGGGCCAACGTCCTGACTTTC. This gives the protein CASSPSTYSSGANVLTF.

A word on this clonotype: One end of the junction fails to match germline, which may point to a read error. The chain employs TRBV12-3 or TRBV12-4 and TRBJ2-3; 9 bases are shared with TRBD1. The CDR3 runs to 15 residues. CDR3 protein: CAGRVGTGMTDTQYF. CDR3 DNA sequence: TGTGCCGGCAGAGTCGGGACAGGGATGACAGATACGCAGTATTTT.

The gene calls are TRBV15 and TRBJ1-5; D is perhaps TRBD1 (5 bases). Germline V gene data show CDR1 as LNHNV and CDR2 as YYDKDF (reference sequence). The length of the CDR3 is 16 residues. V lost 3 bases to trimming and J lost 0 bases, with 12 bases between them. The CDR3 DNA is TGTGCCACCAGCAGCCGCCGGGGCAATAGCAATCAGCCCCAGCATTTT. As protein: CATSSRRGNSNQPQHF.

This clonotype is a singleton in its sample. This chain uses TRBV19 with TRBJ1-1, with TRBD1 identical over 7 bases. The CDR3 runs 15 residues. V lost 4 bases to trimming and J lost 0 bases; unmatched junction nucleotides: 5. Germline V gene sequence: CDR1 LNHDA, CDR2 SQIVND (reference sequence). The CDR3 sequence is CASSRGTELNTEAFF. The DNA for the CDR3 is TGTGCCAGTAGTAGGGGGACAGAACTGAACACTGAAGCTTTCTTT.

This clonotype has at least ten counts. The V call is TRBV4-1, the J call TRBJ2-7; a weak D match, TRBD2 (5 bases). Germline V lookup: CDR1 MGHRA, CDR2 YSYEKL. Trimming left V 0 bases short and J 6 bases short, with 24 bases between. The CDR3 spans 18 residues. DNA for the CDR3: TGCGCCAGCAGCCAAGATCTCGGTAGCGATTTCCTAGTCGGCGAGCAGTACTTC. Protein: CASSQDLGSDFLVGEQYF.

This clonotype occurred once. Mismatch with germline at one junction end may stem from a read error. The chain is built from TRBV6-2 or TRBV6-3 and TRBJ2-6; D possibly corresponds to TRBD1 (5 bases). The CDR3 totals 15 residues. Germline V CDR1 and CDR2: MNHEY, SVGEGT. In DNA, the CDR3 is TGTGCCAGCAGCTCAGAAAACTCTGGGGCCAACGTCCCGACTTTC. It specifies CASSSENSGANVPTF.

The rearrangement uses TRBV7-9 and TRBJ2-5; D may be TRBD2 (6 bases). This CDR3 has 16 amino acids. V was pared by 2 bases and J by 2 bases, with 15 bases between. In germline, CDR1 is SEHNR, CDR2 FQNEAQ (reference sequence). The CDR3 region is CASSLLGTSPQETQYF. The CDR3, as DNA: TGTGCCAGCAGCTTATTGGGAACTAGCCCACAAGAGACCCAGTACTTC.

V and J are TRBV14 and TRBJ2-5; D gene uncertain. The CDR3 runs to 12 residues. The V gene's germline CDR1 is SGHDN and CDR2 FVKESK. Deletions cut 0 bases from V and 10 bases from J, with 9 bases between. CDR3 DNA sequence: TGTGCCAGCAGCCAAGAACGATGGATCCAGTACTTC. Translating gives CASSQERWIQYF. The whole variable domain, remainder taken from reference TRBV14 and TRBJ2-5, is EAGVTQFPSHSVIEKGQTVTLRCDPISGHDNLYWYRRVMGKEIKFLLHFVKESKQDESGMPNNRFLAERTGGTYSTLKVQPAELEDSGVYFCASSQERWIQYFGPGTRLLVL.

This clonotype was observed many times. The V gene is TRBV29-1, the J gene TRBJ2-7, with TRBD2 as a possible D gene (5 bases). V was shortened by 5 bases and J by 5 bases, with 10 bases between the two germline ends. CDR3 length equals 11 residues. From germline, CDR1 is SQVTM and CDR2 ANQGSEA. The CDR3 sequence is CSVFTSDEQYF. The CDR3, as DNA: TGCAGCGTTTTTACTAGTGACGAGCAGTACTTC.